The 23 T cell receptor beta chains below come from one sample, sequenced in a study of Tregs in tolerant kidney transplant recipients. Data came from immunoSEQ multiplex PCR; TCRdb stores just in-frame clones and leaves some out. The sample includes 85,000 to 100,000 clones, 93% of them seen just once. This material consisted of CD4+ T cells from blood, taken before the transplant. These receptors were collected from a human donor who received a combined kidney and bone marrow transplant.

The chain employs TRBV2 and TRBJ1-1, with 7 bases matching TRBD1. The CDR3 is 14 amino acids. V gave up 6 bases and J gave up 4 bases; unmatched junction bases: 8. Per germline, CDR1 SNHLY and CDR2 FYNNEI. CDR3 in DNA: TGTGCCAGCAGCGCCGGGACAGTGGGCACTGAAGCTTTCTTT. Translated, it gives CASSAGTVGTEAFF.

This chain uses TRBV6-6 with TRBJ2-3; 7 bases are a match to TRBD1. CDR3 length: 13 amino acids. V lost 5 bases and J lost 4; bases outside the gene matches: 3. Germline loops: CDR1 MNHNY, CDR2 SVGAGI (reference sequence). CDR3 coding DNA: TGTGCCAGCAGTCGAACAGGGGCAGATACGCAGTATTTT. Protein sequence: CASSRTGADTQYF.

The rearrangement links TRBV30 to TRBJ1-1; the D is unclear. Germline V gene sequence: CDR1 GTSNPN, CDR2 SVGIG (reference sequence). The CDR3 sequence is 14 residues long. Trimming took off 4 bases at V and 3 bases at J, with 15 bases between the two ends. The CDR3 DNA reads as TGTGCCTGGACGATTGGGCTAGCTGACACTGAAGCTTTCTTT. Its protein is CAWTIGLADTEAFF.

This chain connects TRBV11-1 to TRBJ1-2, with 10 bases aligning to TRBD1. J gave up 9 bases and V 5 bases, and 6 bases lay outside the gene matches. From germline, CDR1 is SGHAT and CDR2 FQDESV (reference sequence). The CDR3 loop spans 13 amino acids. The CDR3 loop reads CASSQTGGVSYTF. CDR3 coding DNA: TGTGCCAGCAGCCAGACAGGGGGCGTAAGCTACACCTTC.

This clone was counted once. Additional DNA sequences in this sample encode the identical CDR3. The chain couples TRBV6-5 to TRBJ2-7; tentative D call: TRBD2 (5 bases). V shed 4 bases and J shed 2 bases, with 15 bases lying between them. The CDR3 covers 15 residues. Germline V gene data show CDR1 as MNHEY and CDR2 as SVGAGI. CDR3 sequence (DNA): TGTGCCAGCAGTTCTTTGAGGGAACCCCCCTACGAGCAGTACTTC. It is translated as CASSSLREPPYEQYF.

This chain links TRBV7-2 with TRBJ1-2; TRBD1 agrees at 9 bases. J was trimmed by 7 bases and V by 0 bases; bases with no gene match: 9. CDR1 is SGHTA and CDR2 is FQGNSA in the germline V gene. There are 16 residues in the CDR3. Written as DNA, the CDR3 is TGTGCCAGCAGCTTAGCGGGAACAGGGGGCCGAGGTGGCTACACCTTC. Its translation is CASSLAGTGGRGGYTF.

The sample holds a few counts of this clone. This chain connects TRBV4-3 to TRBJ1-3; the match to TRBD1 covers 9 bases. This CDR3 contains 18 residues. Per the germline V gene, CDR1 is LGHNA and CDR2 is YSLEER. The V segment lost 2 bases and the J segment 0 bases; nucleotides outside the gene matches: 8. The DNA of the CDR3 is TGCGCCAGCAGCCAAACCCCGGGACAGGGCTTCTCTGGAAACACCATATATTTT. This gives the protein CASSQTPGQGFSGNTIYF.

V is TRBV6-5 and J is TRBJ2-7, with TRBD1 identical over 8 bases. The CDR3 runs 15 residues. CDR1 MNHEY and CDR2 SVGAGI come from the germline V gene. The ends lost 2 bases at V and 5 bases at J; junction bases unmatched: 8. For the CDR3, the DNA is TGTGCCAGCAGTTACACTTCGGGACAGGTGGACGAGCAGTACTTC. It specifies CASSYTSGQVDEQYF.

The chain is built from TRBV4-3 and TRBJ2-3, with D tentatively TRBD2 (5 bases). CDR1 and CDR2 (germline): LGHNA, YSLEER. This CDR3 comprises 15 residues. Trimming removed 0 bases at V and 4 bases at J, with 11 bases between. CDR3 region: CASSQDLYGADTQYF. The DNA for the CDR3 is TGCGCCAGCAGCCAAGATCTTTACGGGGCAGATACGCAGTATTTT.

The rearrangement uses TRBV18 and TRBJ2-7, with D possibly matching TRBD1 (6 bases). Germline V lookup: CDR1 KGHSH, CDR2 LQKENI. This CDR3 is built from 13 residues. Deletions cut 3 bases from V and 5 bases from J, with 11 bases between. The CDR3 reads CASSPGEGDEQYF. CDR3 nucleotides: TGTGCCAGCTCACCGGGTGAGGGGGACGAGCAGTACTTC.

J is TRBJ1-2 and V is TRBV7-2; the match to TRBD1 covers 7 bases. The V segment lost 5 bases and the J segment 1 base; nucleotides outside the gene matches: 7. Germline-derived CDR1 and CDR2 are SGHTA and FQGNSA. CDR3 length: 15 residues. CDR3 residues: CASSRGTGDNYGYTF. The CDR3 region has the DNA TGTGCCAGCAGCCGAGGAACAGGGGATAACTATGGCTACACCTTC.

The chain carries TRBV5-4 and TRBJ2-1; 9 bases match TRBD2. Germline trimming cut 1 base from V and 5 bases from J; bases unmatched to any gene: 4. The CDR3 extends over 15 amino acids. Germline lookup yields CDR1 SGHNT and CDR2 YYREEE (reference sequence). The DNA of the CDR3 is TGTGCCAGCAGCTTGCGTCTAGCGGGAAACAATGAGCAGTTCTTC. Its translation is CASSLRLAGNNEQFF.

This chain joins TRBV5-5 and TRBJ1-5; D is unresolved. Germline loops: CDR1 SGHKS, CDR2 YYEKEE (reference sequence). CDR3 length: 15 residues. Trimming removed 1 base from V and 0 bases from J, with 8 bases in between. CDR3 nucleotides: TGTGCCAGCAGCTTGACAGTAAATAGCAATCAGCCCCAGCATTTT. It yields the protein CASSLTVNSNQPQHF.

The chain has TRBV11-2 and TRBJ2-1, with TRBD2 matching 8 bases. The CDR3 covers 15 residues. Germline CDR1 reads SGHAT; CDR2 reads FQNNGV. The V and J ends lost 2 bases and 5 bases, in that order; junction bases with no gene match: 5. The CDR3 here is CASSLSGLADNEQFF. In DNA form, the CDR3 reads TGTGCCAGCAGCTTATCTGGACTAGCAGACAATGAGCAGTTCTTC.

The V and J genes are TRBV11-3 and TRBJ2-3, with 14 bases that match TRBD2. Germline CDR1 reads SGHNT; CDR2 reads YENEEA. There are 17 residues in the CDR3. Unmatched junction bases numbered 5, after V lost 3 bases and J lost 3 bases. For the CDR3, the DNA is TGTGCCAGCAGCTTTAGGACTAGCGGGAGGAAAACAGATACGCAGTATTTT. Residues: CASSFRTSGRKTDTQYF. Together with reference TRBV11-3 and TRBJ2-3, the CDR3 gives the full variable domain: EAGVVQSPRYKIIEKKQPVAFWCNPISGHNTLYWYLQNLGQGPELLIRYENEEAVDDSQLPKDRFSAERLKGVDSTLKIQPAELGDSAVYLCASSFRTSGRKTDTQYFGPGTRLTVL.

The chain combines TRBV6-4 with TRBJ2-3, with TRBD2 matching 10 bases. Germline trimming cut 9 bases from V and 8 bases from J; bases unmatched to any gene: 8. Germline CDR1 reads MRHNA; CDR2 reads SNTAGT. This CDR3 region has 13 residues. CDR3 protein: CASSAGGEGTQYF. CDR3 bases: TGTGCCAGTTCAGCGGGAGGGGAGGGTACGCAGTATTTT.

The genes are TRBV19 and TRBJ2-3; TRBD2 matches 7 bases. This CDR3 contains 15 residues. After removal of 4 bases from V and 1 base from J, the junction contained 5 bases not matched to a gene. CDR1 is LNHDA, CDR2 SQIVND, per germline (reference sequence). CDR3 in amino acids: CASSTPGLRTDTQYF. The CDR3 nucleotides are TGTGCCAGTAGTACTCCGGGACTACGCACAGATACGCAGTATTTT.

The chain carries TRBV15 and TRBJ2-7, with a weak D call TRBD1 (5 bases). Per germline, CDR1 LNHNV and CDR2 YYDKDF (reference sequence). This CDR3 contains 16 residues. Trimming took off 0 bases at V and 3 bases at J, with 15 bases between the two ends. CDR3 bases: TGTGCCACCAGCAGAGATGACAGAAGCAGGATCTACGAGCAGTACTTC. This encodes CATSRDDRSRIYEQYF.

The rearrangement joins TRBV7-2 to TRBJ2-1; D not resolved. V lost 1 base and J 0 bases, leaving 7 bases between the germline ends. Germline CDR1 and CDR2: SGHTA and FQGNSA. The CDR3 is made up of 15 amino acids. The CDR3 reads CASSLDSPSYNEQFF. The CDR3 DNA sequence: TGTGCCAGCAGCTTAGACTCCCCCTCCTACAATGAGCAGTTCTTC.

CDR3 sequence (DNA): TGTGCCAGCAGCTTAGGCGGGACCGTGGGCACTGAAGCTTTCTTT. As protein: CASSLGGTVGTEAFF. This sequence joins TRBV7-2 and TRBJ1-1; D perhaps matches TRBD1 (5 bases). Germline CDR1 and CDR2: SGHTA and FQGNSA. CDR3 length equals 15 residues. Between the trimmed V and J ends, which lost 1 base and 4 bases, there was a span of 13 bases.

This clone was observed once. The CDR3 nucleotides read TGTGCCAGCAGCACTCGGACATCCAATCAGCCCCAGCATTTT. This sequence encodes CASSTRTSNQPQHF. The chain has TRBV7-2 and TRBJ1-5; maybe TRBD1 (5 bases). The CDR3 runs to 14 residues. The germline V gene encodes CDR1 SGHTA and CDR2 FQGNSA. V lost 5 bases, J lost 3 bases, and 11 bases lay in between.

The rearrangement joins TRBV4-2 to TRBJ1-1; 8 nucleotides align to TRBD1. J lost 6 bases, V lost 1 base, and 10 bases had no gene match. CDR1 LGHNA and CDR2 YNFKEQ come from the germline V gene. This CDR3 contains 16 residues. CDR3 residues: CASSQVARTGLPEAFF. The CDR3 nucleotides are TGTGCCAGCAGCCAAGTCGCGAGGACAGGGCTCCCTGAAGCTTTCTTT.

J is TRBJ2-2 and V is TRBV7-9; 13 nucleotides agree with TRBD2. Germline CDR1 and CDR2: SEHNR and FQNEAQ (reference sequence). CDR3 length: 16 residues. Trimming at V came to 4 bases and at J to 9 bases, leaving 8 bases not matched to a gene. The CDR3 DNA reads TGTGCCAGCAGCTCCCCGACTAGCGGGAGGACGCGGGAGCTGTTTTTT. As protein: CASSSPTSGRTRELFF.